This entry describes one TCR beta chain. Its cognate antigen is unknown. This sample was included in a study of T-cell memory formation after mild COVID-19. About the study: Among the donors, TCR clusters were largely specific to each donor.

From 5'RACE with constant-segment primers came TCR alpha and TCR beta cDNA libraries that carried sample barcodes and UMIs. Each CDR3 protein gets one entry after TCRdb re-called the 5' RACE reads with MiXCR. Here the sample spans over 300,000 distinct CDR3 sequences, less than 25% being singletons. The study, taken as a whole, reports: Among contracting clones, CD4+ were mainly CM/EM and CD8+ enriched in EMRA. The finding that pre-infection memory included some responding clones suggested that cross-reactive memory joined.

Sample: PBMCs or a T cell subset sorted from them (not recorded which). The receptor comes from a man between 18 and 29 years old who had mild COVID-19 (a few samples of this study predate the infection). Cell type and time point are not known.

The CDR3 coding sequence is TGTGCCAGCAGCTTAGTAGGACAGACTGAAGCTTTCTTT. As protein: CASSLVGQTEAFF. The chain couples TRBV7-9 to TRBJ1-1; TRBD1 might be the D (6 bases). CDR1 and CDR2 from the germline V gene are SEHNR and FQNEAQ (reference sequence). The CDR3 is 13 amino acids. The V and J ends lost 1 base and 5 bases respectively, with 8 bases between them.